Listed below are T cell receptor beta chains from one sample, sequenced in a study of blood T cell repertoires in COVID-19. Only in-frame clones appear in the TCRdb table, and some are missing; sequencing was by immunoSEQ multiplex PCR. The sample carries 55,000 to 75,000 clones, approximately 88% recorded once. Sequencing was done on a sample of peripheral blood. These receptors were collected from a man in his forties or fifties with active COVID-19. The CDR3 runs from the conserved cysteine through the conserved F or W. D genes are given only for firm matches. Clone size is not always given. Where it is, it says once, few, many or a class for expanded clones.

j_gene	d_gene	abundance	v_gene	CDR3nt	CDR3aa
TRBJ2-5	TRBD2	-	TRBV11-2	TGTGCCAGCGGCAAGGGGAGGGGTGCGACCCAGTACTTC	CASGKGRGATQYF
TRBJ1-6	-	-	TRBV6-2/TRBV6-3	TGTGCCAGCAGTTCCCGGGGGGGATATAATTCACCCCTCCACTTT	CASSSRGGYNSPLHF
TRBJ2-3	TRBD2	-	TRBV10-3	TGTGCCATCAACAAAGCGGGGGGGCTGACCACAGATACGCAGTATTTT	CAINKAGGLTTDTQYF
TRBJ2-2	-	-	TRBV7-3	TGTGCCAGCAGCAACCACCTTCGCGGAACTGTTTTT	CASSNHLRGTVF
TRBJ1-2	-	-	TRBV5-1	TGCGCCAGCTCCGATGGGCCTGGCTACACCTTC	CASSDGPGYTF
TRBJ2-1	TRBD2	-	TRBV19	TGTGCCAGTAGTATATTCGGGCTAGCGGGGGAGTCTTACAATGAGCAGTTCTTC	CASSIFGLAGESYNEQFF
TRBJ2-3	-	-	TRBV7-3	TGTGCCAGCAGCATATTCCCGGGGGGCGATACGCAGTATTTT	CASSIFPGGDTQYF
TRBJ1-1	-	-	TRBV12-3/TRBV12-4	TGTGCCAGCAGTTTTTGGTCGAGAGAAGCTTTCTTT	CASSFWSREAFF
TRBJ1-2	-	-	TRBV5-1	TGCGCCAGCAGGGCAACAGGGAGTAACTATGGCTACACCTTC	CASRATGSNYGYTF
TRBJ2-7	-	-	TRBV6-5	TGTGCCAGCAAAATGGAGGGGGGGCCGGGAGAGCAGTACTTC	CASKMEGGPGEQYF
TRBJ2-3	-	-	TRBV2	TGTGCCAGCAAAAACAGAGAGAATACAGATACGCAGTATTTT	CASKNRENTDTQYF
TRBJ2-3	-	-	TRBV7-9	TGTGCCAGCAGCCCACTCGGTCTTGCAGATACGCAGTATTTT	CASSPLGLADTQYF
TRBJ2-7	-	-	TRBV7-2	TGTGCCAGCAGCTTAGTTCGGTATGGGAGCTCCTACGAGCAGTACTTC	CASSLVRYGSSYEQYF
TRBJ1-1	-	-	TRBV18	TGTGCCAGCTCACTCAAGGCGGGAGAAGCTTTCTTT	CASSLKAGEAFF
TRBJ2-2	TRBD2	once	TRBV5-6	TGTGCCAGCAGCCCCGGGGGGAATACACGACCCGGGGAGCTGTTTTTT	CASSPGGNTRPGELFF
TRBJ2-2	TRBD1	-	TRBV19	TGTGCCAGTTCCACCGGGACAGATTTAGGGGAGCTGTTTTTT	CASSTGTDLGELFF
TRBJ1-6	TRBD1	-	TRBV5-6	TGTGCCAGCAGCCGGGACAGCTCTTCACCCCTCCACTTT	CASSRDSSSPLHF
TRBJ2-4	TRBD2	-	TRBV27	TGTGCCAGCAGTTCTCTAGCGGGGGCCGGGCTAGCCAAAAACATTCAGTACTTC	CASSSLAGAGLAKNIQYF
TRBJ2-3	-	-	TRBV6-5	TGTGCCAGCATCCCCCGTCTAGCTAGCACAGATACGCAGTATTTT	CASIPRLASTDTQYF
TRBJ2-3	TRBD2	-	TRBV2	TGTGCCAGCATCACGATAGGGCTAGCGGGGGGTACGCAGTATTTT	CASITIGLAGGTQYF
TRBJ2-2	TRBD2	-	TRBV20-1	TGCAGTGCCAGTGCGCGGGGGGCTCTAACCGGGGAGCTGTTTTTT	CSASARGALTGELFF
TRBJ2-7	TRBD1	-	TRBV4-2	TGTGCCAGCAGCCTTCCCCCGGGACAGGGGTCGCGCGAGCAGTACTTC	CASSLPPGQGSREQYF
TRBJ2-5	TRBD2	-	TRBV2	TGTGCCAGCAGGGGACTAGCGGGGGGGTTTGAGACCCAGTACTTC	CASRGLAGGFETQYF